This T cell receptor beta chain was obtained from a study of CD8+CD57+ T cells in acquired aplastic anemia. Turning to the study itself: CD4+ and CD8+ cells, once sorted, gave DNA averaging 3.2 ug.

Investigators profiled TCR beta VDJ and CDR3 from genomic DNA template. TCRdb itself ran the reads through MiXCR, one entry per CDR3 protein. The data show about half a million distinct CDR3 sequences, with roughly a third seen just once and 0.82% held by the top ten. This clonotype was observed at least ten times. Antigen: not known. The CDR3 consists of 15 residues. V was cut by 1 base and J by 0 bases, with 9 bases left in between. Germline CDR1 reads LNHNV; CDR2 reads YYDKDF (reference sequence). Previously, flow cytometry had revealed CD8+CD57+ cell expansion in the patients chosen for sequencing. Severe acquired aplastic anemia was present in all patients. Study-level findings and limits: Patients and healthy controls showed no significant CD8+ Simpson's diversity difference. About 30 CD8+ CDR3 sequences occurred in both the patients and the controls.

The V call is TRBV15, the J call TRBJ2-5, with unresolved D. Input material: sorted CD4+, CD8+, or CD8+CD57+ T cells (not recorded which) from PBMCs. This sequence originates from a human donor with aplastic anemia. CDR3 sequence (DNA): TGTGCCACCAGCAGAGTAGACCGGTACCAAGAGACCCAGTACTTC. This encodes CATSRVDRYQETQYF. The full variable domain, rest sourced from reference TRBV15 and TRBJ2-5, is DAMVIQNPRYQVTQFGKPVTLSCSQTLNHNVMYWYQQKSSQAPKLLFHYYDKDFNNEADTPDNFQSRRPNTSFCFLDIRSPGLGDTAMYLCATSRVDRYQETQYFGPGTRLLVL.